Below, 8 T cell receptor beta chains from the same sample are listed, as sequenced in a study of T cell responses to AZD1222 COVID-19 vaccine. Sequenced by immunoSEQ multiplex PCR; TCRdb stores in-frame clones only, minus some. Here the sample spans roughly 120,000 clones, 81% being singletons. The sequenced sample was peripheral blood, obtained on day 0 of AZD1222 vaccination. Every receptor here comes from an adult in good health.

The genes are TRBV7-9 and TRBJ2-7, with 10 bases lining up with TRBD2. The CDR3 contains 16 residues. Germline trimming cut 6 bases from V and 2 bases from J; bases unmatched to any gene: 10. CDR1 and CDR2 from the germline V gene are SEHNR and FQNEAQ (reference sequence). In DNA form, the CDR3 reads TGTGCCAGCAGTCAATCGACTCTAGCGGGGGCCTACGAGCAGTACTTC. It codes for CASSQSTLAGAYEQYF.

The chain is built from TRBV19 and TRBJ1-1, with unresolved D. CDR1 and CDR2 from the germline V gene are LNHDA and SQIVND (reference sequence). V was cut by 6 bases and J by 1 base, with 9 bases left in between. The CDR3 length is 13 residues. CDR3 region: CASRSAENTEAFF. For the CDR3, the DNA is TGTGCCAGTAGATCAGCAGAGAACACTGAAGCTTTCTTT.

The chain couples TRBV7-2 to TRBJ2-6; 9 bases align to TRBD1. Germline CDR1 SGHTA, CDR2 FQGNSA. The V and J ends lost 6 bases and 0 bases, in that order; junction bases with no gene match: 6. The CDR3 is 17 amino acids. CDR3 protein: CASSQTGGSSGANVLTF. CDR3 sequence (DNA): TGTGCCAGCAGTCAAACAGGGGGCTCCTCTGGGGCCAACGTCCTGACTTTC.

The chain is built from TRBV4-3 and TRBJ2-1; TRBD2 is a possible D gene (6 bases). The CDR3 has 17 amino acids. The germline gives CDR1 LGHNA, CDR2 YSLEER. V was pared by 0 bases and J by 0 bases, with 12 bases between. The DNA of the CDR3 is TGCGCCAGCAGCCAAGAACCAGCCGGGAGCTCCTACAATGAGCAGTTCTTC. It codes for CASSQEPAGSSYNEQFF.

The chain employs TRBV7-9 and TRBJ1-3; D gene uncertain. V lost 3 bases, J lost 2 bases, and 8 bases lay in between. The CDR3 spans 14 residues. Germline lookup yields CDR1 SEHNR and CDR2 FQNEAQ (reference sequence). CDR3 nucleotides: TGTGCCAGCAGCTTTGATGGGGCTGGAAACACCATATATTTT. This codes for CASSFDGAGNTIYF. The complete variable domain, with remaining parts taken from reference TRBV7-9 and TRBJ1-3, reads DTGVSQNPRHKITKRGQNVTFRCDPISEHNRLYWYRQTLGQGPEFLTYFQNEAQLEKSRLLSDRFSAERPKGSFSTLEIQRTEQGDSAMYLCASSFDGAGNTIYFGEGSWLTVV.

The sample holds a few counts of this clone. The CDR3: CASSAGATGRSGELFF. Written as DNA, the CDR3 is TGTGCCAGTAGTGCCGGGGCGACCGGAAGGTCCGGGGAGCTGTTTTTT. The chain uses TRBV19 and TRBJ2-2; D is perhaps TRBD1 or TRBD2 (5 bases each). CDR1 and CDR2 from the germline V gene are LNHDA and SQIVND (reference sequence). The CDR3 contains 16 residues. Trimming left V 5 bases short and J 6 bases short, with 19 bases between.

The CDR3 loop reads CASRPWGDYGYTF. CDR3 nucleotides: TGTGCCAGCAGGCCTTGGGGGGACTATGGCTACACCTTC. The rearrangement links TRBV28 to TRBJ1-2, with D possibly matching TRBD1 (5 bases). Trimming cost V 6 bases and J 3 bases, with 11 bases left between them. From germline, CDR1 is MDHEN and CDR2 SYDVKM. The CDR3 is 13 residues long.

The chain uses TRBV10-3 and TRBJ1-6, with D maybe TRBD1 (5 bases). CDR3 length equals 18 residues. Germline assignment: CDR1 ENHRY and CDR2 SYGVKD. The germline V and J ends were trimmed by 6 bases and 4 bases, with 22 bases remaining between them. The CDR3 is CAIRGGTQGAGYNSPLHF. The DNA of the CDR3 is TGTGCCATCAGGGGCGGGACTCAAGGTGCAGGATATAATTCACCCCTCCACTTT.